Many counts were recorded for the clone carrying this T cell receptor (beta chain). TCRdb reanalysed the RACE reads using MiXCR and keeps one entry per CDR3 protein. Among a few hundred thousand distinct CDR3 sequences, nearly 6.5% were seen once, and the ten largest hold under 7%. Time point in this sample: patch test 2, 6 weeks after DPC sensitization. Specified treatment: therapeutic diphenylcyclopropenone sensitization with weekly scalp DPC. This sample is drawn from a study of human T cells and chemical hapten exposure. On the study more broadly: Predominantly women, the patients had alopecia areata, totalis or universalis. Slight volume differences across pooled libraries mainly accounted for varying per-sample TCR yields.

The CDR3 covers 17 residues. Trimming took 3 bases from V and 1 from J, leaving 18 bases between them. Germline V gene sequence: CDR1 SEHNR, CDR2 FQNEAQ (reference sequence). The rearrangement uses TRBV7-9 and TRBJ1-1, with D tentatively TRBD1 (6 bases). The starting material was whole blood, obtained in connection with sensitization to the hapten diphenylcyclopropenone (DPC). The source is a woman under 30 with alopecia areata. Some clones in this sample may be carry-over from other donors' samples. CDR3 nucleotide sequence: TGTGCCAGCAGCTTCCTACCGGGACAAGGGAAGAACACTGAAGCTTTCTTT. This translates into CASSFLPGQGKNTEAFF.